This TCR beta chain was identified in a study of blood T cell repertoires in COVID-19. Trimming shortened V by 3 bases and J by 4 bases, and 14 bases separated the two germline ends. The germline gives CDR1 ENHRY, CDR2 SYGVKD. The length of the CDR3 is 15 residues. Clones were read by immunoSEQ multiplex PCR, and TCRdb kept only the in-frame ones, dropping some. The repertoire includes some 44,000 clones, about 91% of them detected once, and roughly 14% sits in the top ten. Sequenced material: peripheral blood. This clonotype was sampled from a man aged 55 to 70 with active COVID-19. The chain couples TRBV10-3 to TRBJ2-3; D is ambiguous. In nucleotides, the CDR3 is TGTGCCATCAGTGACCCGCGCCTTTTCCCAGATACGCAGTATTTT. Amino acids: CAISDPRLFPDTQYF.